This TCR beta chain derives from a study of beta chain features in type 1 diabetes. Overall study results and limits: TCRB CDR3s from Type 1 diabetes patients were moderately but significantly shorter in all four CD4+ subsets.

This clone was counted only a few times. Its antigen is still unknown. V dropped 5 bases and J dropped 5; count of bases not matched to a gene: 6. CDR3 length: 15 amino acids. Per germline, CDR1 MNHEY and CDR2 SVGAGI. Isolated RNA was reverse transcribed in full, so expressed TCRB transcripts were sequenced. The repertoire was sequenced with immunoSEQ multiplex PCR; TCRdb's copy has only in-frame clones and lacks some. The table includes hundreds of thousands of clones, around 15% detected once. This chain connects TRBV6-5 to TRBJ2-6, with 7 bases aligning to TRBD1. Sequences were obtained from naive CD4+ T cells from blood. This clonotype was obtained from a man in his late teens or twenties in good health. The CDR3 sequence: CASSTTGDWANVLTF. The CDR3 nucleotides are TGTGCCAGCAGTACTACAGGGGATTGGGCCAACGTCCTGACTTTC.